The rows below give T cell receptor beta chains drawn from one sample of a study of T cell responses to AZD1222 COVID-19 vaccine. The repertoire was sequenced with immunoSEQ multiplex PCR; TCRdb's copy has only in-frame clones and lacks some. The sample gives about 180,000 clones, around 88% of which show up once; around 10% is in the top ten. Source: peripheral blood, taken 28 days after the second AZD1222 dose. Receptor source: an adult who received the AZD1222 COVID-19 vaccine. The CDR3 runs from the conserved cysteine through the conserved F or W.

j_gene: TRBJ2-5; v_gene: TRBV29-1; CDR3aa: CSVGRGRETQYF
j_gene: TRBJ1-2; v_gene: TRBV19; CDR3aa: CASSMMGVYTYGYTF
j_gene: TRBJ2-5; v_gene: TRBV6-6; CDR3aa: CASRPPGLAGQETQYF
j_gene: TRBJ1-1; v_gene: TRBV6-5; CDR3aa: CASSYSAGMNTEAFF
j_gene: TRBJ2-7; v_gene: TRBV5-1; CDR3aa: CASSLAGTNYEQYF
j_gene: TRBJ1-1; v_gene: TRBV5-1; CDR3aa: CASSAKGTGTEAFF
j_gene: TRBJ2-7; v_gene: TRBV7-9; CDR3aa: CASSLGSVTYEQYF
j_gene: TRBJ1-5; v_gene: TRBV10-3; CDR3aa: CAISQLNQPQHF
j_gene: TRBJ1-5; v_gene: TRBV21-1; CDR3aa: CASSGDRGFNQPQHF
j_gene: TRBJ1-3; v_gene: TRBV28; CDR3aa: CASRPRGHSPGDTIYF
j_gene: TRBJ1-2; v_gene: TRBV6-5; CDR3aa: CASSYALGAGGYTF
j_gene: TRBJ1-3; v_gene: TRBV3-1/TRBV3-2; CDR3aa: CASSQDPESAGGSGNTIYF
j_gene: TRBJ1-5; v_gene: TRBV19; CDR3aa: CASMPRDRGHQPQHF
j_gene: TRBJ1-2; v_gene: TRBV2; CDR3aa: CASQGLVGYTF
j_gene: TRBJ2-2; v_gene: TRBV19; CDR3aa: CASSLIDSYTGELFF
j_gene: TRBJ1-4; v_gene: TRBV4-3; CDR3aa: CASSQALGEKLFF
j_gene: TRBJ1-2; v_gene: TRBV7-9; CDR3aa: CASSLEVLGDYGYTF
j_gene: TRBJ2-2; v_gene: TRBV6-4; CDR3aa: CASSRTSGGTNTGELFF
j_gene: TRBJ2-2; v_gene: TRBV5-4; CDR3aa: CASSLVLAGGTGELFF
j_gene: TRBJ1-2; v_gene: TRBV6-5; CDR3aa: CASSRQGGYTF
j_gene: TRBJ1-1; v_gene: TRBV6-6; CDR3aa: CASQVREAAFF
j_gene: TRBJ2-3; v_gene: TRBV6-5; CDR3aa: CASTLGLRQDTQYF